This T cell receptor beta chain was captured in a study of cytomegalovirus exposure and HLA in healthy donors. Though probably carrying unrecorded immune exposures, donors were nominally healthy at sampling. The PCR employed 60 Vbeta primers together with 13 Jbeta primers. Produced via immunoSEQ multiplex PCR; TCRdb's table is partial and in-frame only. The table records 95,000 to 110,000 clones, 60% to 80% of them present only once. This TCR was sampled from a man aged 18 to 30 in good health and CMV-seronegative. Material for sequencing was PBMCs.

The CDR3 spells CASSLERQGYGNSPLHF. The CDR3 region has the DNA TGCGCCAGCAGCTTGGAAAGACAGGGGTATGGGAATTCACCCCTCCACTTT. The rearrangement joins TRBV5-1 to TRBJ1-6; 8 bases align to TRBD1. The CDR3 has 17 residues. V was pared by 0 bases and J by 7 bases, with 9 bases of the junction left unmatched. Germline CDR1 reads SGHRS; CDR2 reads YFSETQ.